Below, 2 T cell receptor beta chains from the same sample are listed, as sequenced in a study of cytomegalovirus exposure and HLA in healthy donors. The PCR had 60 Vbeta and 13 Jbeta primers. Repertoires were generated with immunoSEQ multiplex PCR, while TCRdb's copy carries only in-frame clones and drops some. The sample gives around 120,000 clones, around 70% of which show up once; roughly 10% is in the top ten. Input material: PBMCs. The receptors here all came from a man in his forties or fifties in good health and CMV-seropositive.

The chain links TRBV11-1 to TRBJ2-3, with 9 bases fitting TRBD2. The germline V gene encodes CDR1 SGHAT and CDR2 FQDESV (reference sequence). V was clipped by 5 bases and J by 10 bases; unmatched bases: 10. The CDR3 loop spans 14 amino acids. The chain's CDR3 is CASSPRREGLAQYF. CDR3 nucleotide sequence: TGTGCCAGCAGCCCGAGGCGGGAGGGTCTGGCGCAGTATTTT.

The sample holds one count of this clone. DNA for the CDR3: TGTGCCAGCAGCTTCTTATCAGGACAGGCCTACTACGAGCAGTACTTC. It is translated as CASSFLSGQAYYEQYF. This chain joins TRBV7-8 and TRBJ2-7; 7 nucleotides agree with TRBD1. The CDR3 is made up of 16 amino acids. Germline-derived CDR1 and CDR2 are SGHVS and FQNEAQ. Losses at the gene ends were 3 bases for V and 3 bases for J; bases not matched to a gene: 11.